This entry concerns a single T cell receptor beta chain. This record comes from a study of CD8 T cells in Susac syndrome. Study background: Among sequenced Susac syndrome patients, six had active disease and roughly eight were in remission.

Sequencing of TCR beta, carried out with a high-throughput approach, was applied to CD8+ and CD4+ T cells from the blood. With V trimmed by 4 bases and J by 0 bases, 11 bases remained unmatched. The CDR3 sequence is 19 residues long. Germline V gene data show CDR1 as SGDLS and CDR2 as YYNGEE. Random hexamers were used to reverse transcribe the RNA input (roughly 0.5 to 1 ug). One entry per CDR3 protein, called by TCRdb with MiXCR from the immunoSEQ multiplex PCR reads. The sample includes around 71,000 distinct CDR3 sequences, 93% of them seen just once. The gene calls are TRBV9 and TRBJ2-6; 9 bases agree with TRBD2. The sample consisted of CD4+ T cells from PBMCs. The sequence was obtained from a human donor with Susac syndrome. CDR3 DNA sequence: TGTGCCAGCAGCCCCCGGTATAGCGGGGGTTTCTCTGGGGCCAACGTCCTGACTTTC. Amino acid sequence: CASSPRYSGGFSGANVLTF. Together with reference TRBV9 and TRBJ2-6, the CDR3 gives the full variable domain: DSGVTQTPKHLITATGQRVTLRCSPRSGDLSVYWYQQSLDQGLQFLIQYYNGEERAKGNILERFSAQQFPDLHSELNLSSLELGDSALYFCASSPRYSGGFSGANVLTFGAGSRLTVL.